This entry concerns a single T cell receptor (beta chain). Its antigen is not identified. Measured with immunoSEQ multiplex PCR; TCRdb has only the in-frame clones, and not every one. The repertoire holds more than 65,000 clones, with around 81% as singletons. This sample was included in a study of vaccination effects on CD4 cells after COVID-19. About the research overall: Post-vaccine draws lagged the second dose by a median of 72 days. Study results and caveats: By a late point after vaccination, infection- and vaccine-induced clones had shrunk markedly through clonal contraction.

Before any sequencing was done, the ViraFEST assay used viral peptide pools to expand antigen-specific CD4+ T cells. Cells that had been cultured for ten to eleven days were the source of isolated CD4+ T cells. All study participants received two doses of BNT162b2 or mRNA-1273 vaccine. Nobody among the vaccine recipients had prior SARS-CoV-2 infection (nucleocapsid antibodies were negative). In the cultures, half the medium was exchanged for IL-2 medium on days 3 and 7. This material consisted of CD4+ T cells from PBMCs cultured with HCoV-229E spike peptides, taken after COVID-19 vaccination. The TCR was taken from a human donor who received a COVID-19 vaccine.

CDR3 in DNA: TGTGCCAGCAGCTTGGCCCCGGGGTCTGGGGCCAACGTCCTGACTTTC. Amino acids: CASSLAPGSGANVLTF. The chain carries TRBV5-5 and TRBJ2-6; a weak D match, TRBD2 (5 bases). Trimming pared 0 bases from V and 1 base from J, leaving 8 bases between. Germline V gene data show CDR1 as SGHKS and CDR2 as YYEKEE (reference sequence). The CDR3 totals 16 residues. The whole variable domain, filled in from reference TRBV5-5 and TRBJ2-6, reads DAGVTQSPTHLIKTRGQQVTLRCSPISGHKSVSWYQQVLGQGPQFIFQYYEKEERGRGNFPDRFSARQFPNYSSELNVNALLLGDSALYLCASSLAPGSGANVLTFGAGSRLTVL.